One T cell receptor beta chain is described in this entry. Its antigen is unknown. The CDR3 carries no conserved terminal phenylalanine or tryptophan, so it likely arises from a read error. The template was RNA from unsorted bulk tissue. More than 3 cm separated this lung sample from the edge of the tumor. A modified ARM-PCR protocol with three rounds of nested PCR amplified TCRbeta. One entry per CDR3 protein, called by TCRdb with MiXCR from the multiplex PCR reads. This table has roughly 74,000 distinct CDR3 sequences, about 80% appearing once. These data originate in a study of tumor and adjacent non-tumor tissue in lung cancer. Turning to the study itself: About 4.17 million productive TCRbeta reads were obtained per sample on average. Regarding the study as a whole: Normal lung showed higher cumulative top 100 clone frequency than tumor.

CDR3 length: 16 residues. CDR1 is SGHNT, CDR2 YENEEA, per germline. J is TRBJ1-1 and V is TRBV11-3; D is possibly TRBD1 (6 bases). Source material: distant non-tumor lung tissue. The sequence derives from a man in his 70s with non-small cell lung cancer. In nucleotides, the CDR3 is TGTGCCAGTAGCTTCCGGGACAAAATCCTGAACACTGAAGCTTTCTTA. Protein sequence: CASSFRDKILNTEAFL.